What follows are 7 T cell receptor beta chains derived from one specimen sequenced in a study of CD8 T cells in ankylosing spondylitis. TCRdb re-derived calls from the 5' RACE reads in MiXCR, one entry per CDR3 protein. The sample includes approximately 90,000 distinct CDR3 sequences, about 8.5% of them seen just once. The specimen sequenced was blood, either unsorted or a sorted T cell fraction (not recorded which). The receptors originated from a male donor with ankylosing spondylitis or in good health (not recorded which).

This clonotype was observed at least ten times. The chain uses TRBV10-3 and TRBJ2-5, with 10 bases matching TRBD2. This CDR3 contains 16 residues. With V trimmed by 3 bases and J by 5 bases, 9 bases remained unmatched. Germline V lookup: CDR1 ENHRY, CDR2 SYGVKD. This CDR3 reads CAISDGTSGKRETQYF. CDR3 nucleotides: TGTGCCATCAGTGATGGAACTAGCGGGAAGAGGGAGACCCAGTACTTC.

This clonotype was counted ten times or more. The V gene is TRBV6-5, the J gene TRBJ1-1; D is uncertain. Germline V gene sequence: CDR1 MNHEY, CDR2 SVGAGI. CDR3 length: 16 amino acids. V was pared by 0 bases and J by 6 bases, with 17 bases between. This CDR3 reads CASSYSTGERGPEAFF. The CDR3 DNA reads TGTGCCAGCAGTTACTCGACCGGGGAAAGAGGCCCTGAAGCTTTCTTT.

This clonotype was counted a few times. This chain links TRBV28 with TRBJ2-1; D is undetermined. The V gene's germline CDR1 is MDHEN and CDR2 SYDVKM. Trimming pared 7 bases from V and 12 bases from J, leaving 16 bases between. CDR3 size: 12 residues. The CDR3 here is CASTNRVLRQFF. CDR3 in DNA: TGTGCCAGCACCAATCGGGTGCTGCGGCAGTTCTTC.

This clonotype was seen ten or more times. As DNA, the CDR3 is TGTGCCAGCAGCCAAGCCAGGGCCGAAGCCCAGCATTTT. It codes for CASSQARAEAQHF. The chain couples TRBV3-1 to TRBJ1-5; perhaps TRBD1 as D (5 bases). Germline CDR1 reads LGHDT; CDR2 reads YNNKEL (reference sequence). The length of the CDR3 is 13 residues. Trimming stripped 1 base from V and 11 bases from J, with 12 bases between.

This clonotype was detected a few times. This chain joins TRBV6-2 or TRBV6-3 and TRBJ1-1; perhaps TRBD1 as D (5 bases). The length of the CDR3 is 16 residues. CDR1 is MNHEY and CDR2 is SVGEGT in the germline V gene. V gave up 3 bases and J gave up 2 bases, with 16 bases separating them. The CDR3 region has the DNA TGTGCCAGCAGTTATCGACGGGGGATAGGAAACACTGAAGCTTTCTTT. Encoded protein: CASSYRRGIGNTEAFF.

This clonotype appeared many times. The rearrangement joins TRBV18 to TRBJ1-1; no definite D call. Germline assignment: CDR1 KGHSH and CDR2 LQKENI. This CDR3 has 13 amino acids. V lost 6 bases and J lost 6, with 14 bases in between. The CDR3 nucleotides read TGTGCCAGCTCGCCGCCAAGTAGCGCTGAAGCTTTCTTT. Protein product: CASSPPSSAEAFF.

This clonotype appeared many times. The chain joins TRBV12-3 or TRBV12-4 to TRBJ1-1, with D possibly TRBD1 on 6 matching bases. The CDR3 covers 14 residues. Trimming removed 6 bases from V and 4 bases from J, with 15 bases in between. CDR3 sequence: CASSLTGRATEAFF. CDR3 bases: TGTGCCAGCAGCCTAACAGGGAGGGCCACTGAAGCTTTCTTT.